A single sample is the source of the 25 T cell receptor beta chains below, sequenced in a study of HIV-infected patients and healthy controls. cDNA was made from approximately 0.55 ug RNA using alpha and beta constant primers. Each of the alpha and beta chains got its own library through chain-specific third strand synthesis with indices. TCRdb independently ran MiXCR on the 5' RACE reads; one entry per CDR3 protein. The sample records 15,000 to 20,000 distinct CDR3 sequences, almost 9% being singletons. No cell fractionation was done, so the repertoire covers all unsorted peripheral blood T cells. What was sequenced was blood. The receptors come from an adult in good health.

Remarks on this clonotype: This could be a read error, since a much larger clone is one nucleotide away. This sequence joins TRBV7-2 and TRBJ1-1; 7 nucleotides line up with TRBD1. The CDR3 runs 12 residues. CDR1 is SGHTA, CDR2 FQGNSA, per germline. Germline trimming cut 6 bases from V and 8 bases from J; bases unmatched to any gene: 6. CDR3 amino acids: CASRRQGVEAFF. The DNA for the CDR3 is TGTGCCAGCAGGAGACAGGGTGTGGAAGCTTTCTTT.

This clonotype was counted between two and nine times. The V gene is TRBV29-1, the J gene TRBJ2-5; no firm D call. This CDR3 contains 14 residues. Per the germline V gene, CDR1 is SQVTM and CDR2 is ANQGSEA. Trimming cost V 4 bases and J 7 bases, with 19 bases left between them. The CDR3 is CSVVRGLGVGTQYF. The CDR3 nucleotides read TGCAGCGTTGTGCGAGGTCTGGGTGTAGGGACCCAGTACTTC.

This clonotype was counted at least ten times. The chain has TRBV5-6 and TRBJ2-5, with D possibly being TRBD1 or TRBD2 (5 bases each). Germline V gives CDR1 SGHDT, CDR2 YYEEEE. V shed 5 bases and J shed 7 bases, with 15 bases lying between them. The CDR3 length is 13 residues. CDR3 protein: CASRSGTLPTQYF. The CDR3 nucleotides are TGTGCCAGCAGGTCCGGGACGCTACCGACCCAGTACTTC.

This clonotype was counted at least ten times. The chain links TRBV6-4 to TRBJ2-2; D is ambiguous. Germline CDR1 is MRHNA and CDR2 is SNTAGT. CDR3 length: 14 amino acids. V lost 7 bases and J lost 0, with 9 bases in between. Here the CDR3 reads CASTENTNTGELFF. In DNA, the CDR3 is TGTGCCAGCACCGAAAATACGAACACCGGGGAGCTGTTTTTT.

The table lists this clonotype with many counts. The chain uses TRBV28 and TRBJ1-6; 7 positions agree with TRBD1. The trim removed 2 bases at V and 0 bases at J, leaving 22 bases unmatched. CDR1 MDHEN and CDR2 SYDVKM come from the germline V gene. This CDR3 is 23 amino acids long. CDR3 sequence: CASSLLSPDRPFWSSSYNSPLHF. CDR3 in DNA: TGTGCCAGCAGTTTACTGTCCCCGGACAGGCCCTTTTGGTCAAGCTCCTATAATTCACCCCTCCACTTT.

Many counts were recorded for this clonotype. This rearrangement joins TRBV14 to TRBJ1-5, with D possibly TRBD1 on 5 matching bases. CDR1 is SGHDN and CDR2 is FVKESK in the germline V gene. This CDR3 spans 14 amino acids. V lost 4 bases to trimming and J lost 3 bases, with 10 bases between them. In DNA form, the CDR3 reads TGTGCCAGCAGCCCCGGACACTTCAATCAGCCCCAGCATTTT. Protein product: CASSPGHFNQPQHF.

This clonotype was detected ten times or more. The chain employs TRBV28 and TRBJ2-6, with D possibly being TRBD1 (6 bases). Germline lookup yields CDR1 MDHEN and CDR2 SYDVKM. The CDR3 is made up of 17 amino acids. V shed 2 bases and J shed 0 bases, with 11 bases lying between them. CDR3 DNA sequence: TGTGCCAGCAGTTTAAGGACAGCCAACTCTGGGGCCAACGTCCTGACTTTC. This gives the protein CASSLRTANSGANVLTF.

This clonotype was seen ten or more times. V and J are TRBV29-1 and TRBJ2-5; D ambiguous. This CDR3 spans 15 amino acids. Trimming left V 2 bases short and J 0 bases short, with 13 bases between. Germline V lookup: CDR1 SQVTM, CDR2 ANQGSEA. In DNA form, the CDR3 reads TGCAGCGTTGAATTTCCGTACGGTCACCAAGAGACCCAGTACTTC. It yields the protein CSVEFPYGHQETQYF.

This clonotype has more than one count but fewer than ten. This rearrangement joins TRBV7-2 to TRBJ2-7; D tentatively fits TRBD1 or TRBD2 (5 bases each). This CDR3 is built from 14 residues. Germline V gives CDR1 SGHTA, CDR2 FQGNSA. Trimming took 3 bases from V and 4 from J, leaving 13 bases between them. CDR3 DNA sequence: TGTGCCAGCAGCTTCTCTTGGGGGTTGTACGAGCAGTACTTC. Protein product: CASSFSWGLYEQYF.

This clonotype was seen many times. The CDR3 region has the DNA TGTGCCAGCAGCGTATCCTACGAGCAGTACTTC. Amino acids: CASSVSYEQYF. The genes are TRBV7-9 and TRBJ2-7; D ambiguous. This CDR3 comprises 11 residues. The ends were cut back, 5 bases at V and 1 base at J, with 3 bases in the middle. Germline-derived CDR1 and CDR2 are SEHNR and FQNEAQ (reference sequence).

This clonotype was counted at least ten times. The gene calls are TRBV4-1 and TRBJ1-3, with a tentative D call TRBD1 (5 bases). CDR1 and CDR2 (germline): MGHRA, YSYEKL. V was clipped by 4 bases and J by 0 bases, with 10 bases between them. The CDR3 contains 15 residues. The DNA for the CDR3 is TGCGCCAGCAGCCTATTGACAGACTCTGGAAACACCATATATTTT. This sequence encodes CASSLLTDSGNTIYF.

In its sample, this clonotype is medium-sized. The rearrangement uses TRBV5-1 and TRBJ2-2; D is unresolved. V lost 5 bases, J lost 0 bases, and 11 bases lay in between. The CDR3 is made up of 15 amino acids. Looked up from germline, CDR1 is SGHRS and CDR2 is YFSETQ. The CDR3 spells CASSLSNANTGELFF. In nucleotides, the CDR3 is TGCGCCAGCAGTCTGTCCAACGCGAACACCGGGGAGCTGTTTTTT.

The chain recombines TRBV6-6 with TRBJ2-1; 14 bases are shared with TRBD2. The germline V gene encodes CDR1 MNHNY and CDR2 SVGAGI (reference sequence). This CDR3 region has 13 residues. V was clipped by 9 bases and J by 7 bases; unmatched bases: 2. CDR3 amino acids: CASGLAGGNEQFF. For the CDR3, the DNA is TGTGCCAGTGGACTAGCGGGAGGTAATGAGCAGTTCTTC.

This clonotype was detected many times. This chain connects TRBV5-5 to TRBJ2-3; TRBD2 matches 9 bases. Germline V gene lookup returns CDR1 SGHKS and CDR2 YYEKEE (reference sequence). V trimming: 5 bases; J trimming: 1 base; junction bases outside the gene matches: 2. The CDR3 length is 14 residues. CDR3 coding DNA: TGTGCCAGCAGGGGACTAGCCCGCACAGATACGCAGTATTTT. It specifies CASRGLARTDTQYF.

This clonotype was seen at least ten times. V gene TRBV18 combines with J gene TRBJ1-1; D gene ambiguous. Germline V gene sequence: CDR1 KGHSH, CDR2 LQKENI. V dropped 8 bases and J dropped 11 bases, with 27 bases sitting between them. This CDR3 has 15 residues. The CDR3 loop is CASQAPGRPAVRAFF. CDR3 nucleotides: TGTGCCAGCCAAGCACCCGGGAGACCCGCGGTCAGGGCTTTCTTT. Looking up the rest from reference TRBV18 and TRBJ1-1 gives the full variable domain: NAGVMQNPRHLVRRRGQEARLRCSPMKGHSHVYWYRQLPEEGLKFMVYLQKENIIDESGMPKERFSAEFPKEGPSILRIQQVVRGDSAAYFCASQAPGRPAVRAFFGQGTRLTVV.

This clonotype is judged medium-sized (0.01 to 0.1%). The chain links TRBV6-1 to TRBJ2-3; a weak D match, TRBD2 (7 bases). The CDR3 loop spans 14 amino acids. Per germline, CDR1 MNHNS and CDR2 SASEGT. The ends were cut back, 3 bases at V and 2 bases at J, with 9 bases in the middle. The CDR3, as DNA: TGTGCCAGCAGTGACGGGGGGCCCACAGATACGCAGTATTTT. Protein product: CASSDGGPTDTQYF.

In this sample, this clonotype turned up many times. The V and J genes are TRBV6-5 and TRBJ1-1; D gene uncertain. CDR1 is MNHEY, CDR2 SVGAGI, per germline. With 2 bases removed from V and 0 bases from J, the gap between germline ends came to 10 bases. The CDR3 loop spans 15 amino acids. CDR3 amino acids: CASSYGLGMNTEAFF. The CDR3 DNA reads TGTGCCAGCAGTTACGGACTAGGAATGAACACTGAAGCTTTCTTT.

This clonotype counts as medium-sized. The chain's CDR3 is CASSWGSNQPQHF. The DNA of the CDR3 is TGTGCCAGCAGCTGGGGTAGCAATCAGCCCCAGCATTTT. The chain couples TRBV7-9 to TRBJ1-5, with D unclear. CDR1 SEHNR and CDR2 FQNEAQ come from the germline V gene (reference sequence). The CDR3 covers 13 residues. V lost 4 bases and J 0 bases, leaving 4 bases between the germline ends. Looking up the rest from reference TRBV7-9 and TRBJ1-5 gives the full variable domain: DTGVSQNPRHKITKRGQNVTFRCDPISEHNRLYWYRQTLGQGPEFLTYFQNEAQLEKSRLLSDRFSAERPKGSFSTLEIQRTEQGDSAMYLCASSWGSNQPQHFGDGTRLSIL.

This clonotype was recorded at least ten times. This CDR3 is CASSQRGLAGPNTGELFF. The DNA for the CDR3 is TGTGCCAGCAGCCAAAGGGGGTTAGCGGGACCGAACACCGGGGAGCTGTTTTTT. V gene TRBV3-1 combines with J gene TRBJ2-2; TRBD2 matches at 8 bases. Trimming took 2 bases from V and 0 from J; bases not matched to a gene: 8. Germline-derived CDR1 and CDR2 are LGHDT and YNNKEL (reference sequence). The CDR3 is 18 residues long.

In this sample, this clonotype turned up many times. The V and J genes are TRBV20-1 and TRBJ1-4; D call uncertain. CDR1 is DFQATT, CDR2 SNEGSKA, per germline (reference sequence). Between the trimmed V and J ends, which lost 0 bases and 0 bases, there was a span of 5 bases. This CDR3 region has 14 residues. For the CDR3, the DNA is TGCAGTGCTAGAGATCCCACAACTAATGAAAAACTGTTTTTT. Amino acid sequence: CSARDPTTNEKLFF.

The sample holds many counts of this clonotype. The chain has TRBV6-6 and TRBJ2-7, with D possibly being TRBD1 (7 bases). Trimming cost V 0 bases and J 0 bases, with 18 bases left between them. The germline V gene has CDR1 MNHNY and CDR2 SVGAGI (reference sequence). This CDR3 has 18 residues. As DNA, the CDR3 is TGTGCCAGCAGTTACTCGATGATAGCAGGGGGAGGCTCCTACGAGCAGTACTTC. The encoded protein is CASSYSMIAGGGSYEQYF.

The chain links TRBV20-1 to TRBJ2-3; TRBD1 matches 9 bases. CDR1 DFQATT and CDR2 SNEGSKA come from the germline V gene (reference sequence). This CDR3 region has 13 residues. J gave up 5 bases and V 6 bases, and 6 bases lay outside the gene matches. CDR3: CSAKRTGVDTQYF. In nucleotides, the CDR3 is TGCAGTGCCAAGCGGACAGGGGTAGATACGCAGTATTTT.

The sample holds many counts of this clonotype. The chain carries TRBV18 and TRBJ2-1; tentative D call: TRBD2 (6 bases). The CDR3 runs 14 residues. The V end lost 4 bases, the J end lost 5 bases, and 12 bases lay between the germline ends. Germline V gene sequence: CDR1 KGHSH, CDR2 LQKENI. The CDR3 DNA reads TGTGCCAGCTCACGGGCTAGCGCCCACAATGAGCAGTTCTTC. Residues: CASSRASAHNEQFF.

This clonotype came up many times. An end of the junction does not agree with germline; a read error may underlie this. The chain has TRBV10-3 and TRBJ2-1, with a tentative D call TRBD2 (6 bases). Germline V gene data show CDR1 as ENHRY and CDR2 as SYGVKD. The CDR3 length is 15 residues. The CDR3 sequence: CAVSDVGSSYNEQFF. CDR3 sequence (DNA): TGTGCCGTCAGTGACGTCGGGAGCTCCTACAATGAGCAGTTCTTC.

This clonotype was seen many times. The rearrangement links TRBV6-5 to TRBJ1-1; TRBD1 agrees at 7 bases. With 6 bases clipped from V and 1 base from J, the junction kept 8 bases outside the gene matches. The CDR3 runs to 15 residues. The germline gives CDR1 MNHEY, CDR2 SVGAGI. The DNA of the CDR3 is TGTGCCAGCAGCCTATCTGGGACAGCGAACACTGAAGCTTTCTTT. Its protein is CASSLSGTANTEAFF.